A selection of T cell receptor beta chains follows, all from one sample in a study of cytomegalovirus exposure and HLA in healthy donors. Sequencing used immunoSEQ multiplex PCR; TCRdb keeps in-frame clones, though not all of them. The sample has about 280,000 clones, roughly 90% seen once. The sequencing sample was made of PBMCs. These receptors came from a woman between 18 and 29 years old in good health and CMV-seronegative. Both conserved end residues are trimmed from each CDR3. The D gene is left open where the match is weak.

v_call | d_call | cdr3_aa
TRBV10-1 | TRBD2 | ASSETTSGKQF
TRBV2 | TRBD1 | ASSELWGDRGGSRETQY
TRBV9 | . | ASGNKVEGGYEQY
TRBV10-2 | TRBD2 | ATQRGPLYEQY
TRBV19 | TRBD1 | ASSNFGQGSDSPLH
TRBV27 | . | ASSGGTEAF
TRBV9 | TRBD1 | ASSRGDREKEKLF
TRBV27 | TRBD2 | ASKSAGGSSYNEQF
TRBV19 | TRBD2 | ASSNSGGAPDEQF
TRBV10-3 | . | AIRNSTLGDTIY
TRBV9 | . | ASSSTGNYGYT
TRBV10-3 | TRBD1 | AISEFTGVREYGYT
TRBV4-1 | TRBD1 | ASSQFRDRIYEQY
TRBV30 | TRBD1 | AWQGDWAGELF
TRBV14 | . | ASRPAGQPNTEAF
TRBV5-4 | TRBD1 | ASSRQGMNTEAF
TRBV27 | TRBD2 | ASSWTSGAPDTQY
TRBV14 | . | ASSQGGLNTGNTIY
TRBV7-6 | . | ASSFAGGAEAF
TRBV5-4 | TRBD2 | ASSPKERGGYEQY
TRBV6-5 | TRBD1 | ASTRRDRGLGYT
TRBV5-1 | TRBD1 | ASSSPGTGPDTQY
TRBV10-2 | TRBD1 | ASGGQPSYEQY
TRBV6-4 | TRBD1 | ASSPGQGSTDTQY
TRBV7-8 | . | ASSLAHHTEAF
TRBV10-3 | TRBD1 | ATGGQGNYEQY
TRBV7-2 | TRBD1 | ASSLSGQGPDTQY
TRBV5-1 | . | ASSPGTGELF
TRBV29-1 | TRBD1 | SVEDQTGSVYGYT
TRBV5-6 | TRBD2 | ASSFGLAGGQETQY
TRBV7-8 | . | ASSHSNEQF
TRBV6-5 | TRBD1 | ASSSGQGYEQY
TRBV7-6 | TRBD2 | ASSPSLAGGYNEQF
TRBV18 | . | ASSPAGHEGYT
TRBV27 | TRBD2 | ASSRGTSGLSYEQY
TRBV19 | TRBD1 | ASQKGDRGTSNYGYT
TRBV19 | TRBD1 | ASSGTAFTDTQY
TRBV6-5 | . | AIPGGAPYEQY
TRBV7-9 | . | ASVAGEEAF
TRBV27 | . | ASSFVESGEQF
TRBV25-1 | . | ASSVSGVMNTEAF
TRBV2 | . | ASSAGGYGYT
TRBV6-5 | . | ASSYSGGVHNYGYT
TRBV18 | . | ASSPGREQTQY
TRBV18 | TRBD1 | ASSPPLQGKVNTEAF
TRBV29-1 | . | SVEGQASTDTQY
TRBV9 | . | ASSVQGIPYEQY
TRBV5-1 | TRBD1 | ASSSGQGAYNEQF
TRBV4-1 | TRBD1 | ASSQDGTGYGYT
TRBV7-9 | . | SGEAGTDYGYT